This paragraph covers one T cell receptor (beta chain) sequence. Its antigen is unknown. The data stem from a study of graft-versus-host responses after intestinal transplantation. Study details: Among the recipients, all got anti-thymocyte globulin induction and then tacrolimus and steroids for roughly three years.

CDR1 is MDHEN, CDR2 SYDVKM, per germline. The ends were cut back, 6 bases at V and 5 bases at J, with 8 bases in the middle. The CDR3 totals 11 residues. Study-level points and caveats: Clonal ratios of graft-versus-host to host-versus-graft in allografts were high for patients exhibiting graft-donor T cell macrochimerism. GvH clones detected in recipient marrow included some appearing first in ileum or blood.

The repertoire was sequenced with immunoSEQ multiplex PCR; TCRdb's copy has only in-frame clones and lacks some. The table has more than 85,000 clones, roughly 95% seen once. The TCR was taken from a human donor who received an intestinal transplant. Source: unstimulated CD8+ T cells sorted from spleen or lymph node cells, taken before intestinal transplant. The rearrangement uses TRBV28 and TRBJ2-7; D remains ambiguous. This CDR3 reads CASSLNDEQYF. The CDR3, as DNA: TGTGCCAGCAGCTTAAATGACGAGCAGTACTTC.